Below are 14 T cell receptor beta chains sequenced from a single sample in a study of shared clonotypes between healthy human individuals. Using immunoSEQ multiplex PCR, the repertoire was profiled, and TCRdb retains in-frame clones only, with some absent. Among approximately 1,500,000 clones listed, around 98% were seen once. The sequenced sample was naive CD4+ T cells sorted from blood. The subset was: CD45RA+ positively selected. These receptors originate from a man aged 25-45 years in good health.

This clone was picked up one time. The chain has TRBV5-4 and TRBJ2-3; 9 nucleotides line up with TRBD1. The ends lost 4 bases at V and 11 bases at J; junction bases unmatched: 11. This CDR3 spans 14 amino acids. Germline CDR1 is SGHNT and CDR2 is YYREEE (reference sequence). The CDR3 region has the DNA TGTGCCAGCAGCATATTCGGACAGGGGATTTTGCAGTATTTT. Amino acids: CASSIFGQGILQYF.

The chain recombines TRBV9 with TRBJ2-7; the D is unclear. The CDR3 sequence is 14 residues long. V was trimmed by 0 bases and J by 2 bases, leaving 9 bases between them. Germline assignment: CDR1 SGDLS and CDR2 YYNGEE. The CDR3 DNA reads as TGTGCCAGCAGCGTAGCGTCCGAGACCTACGAGCAGTACTTC. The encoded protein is CASSVASETYEQYF.

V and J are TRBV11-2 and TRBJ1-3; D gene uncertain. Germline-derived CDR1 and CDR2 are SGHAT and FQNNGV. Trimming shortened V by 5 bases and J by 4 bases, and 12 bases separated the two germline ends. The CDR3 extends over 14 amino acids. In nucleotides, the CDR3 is TGTGCCAGCAGCCCGACGAGTGGGGGAAACACCATATATTTT. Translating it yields CASSPTSGGNTIYF.

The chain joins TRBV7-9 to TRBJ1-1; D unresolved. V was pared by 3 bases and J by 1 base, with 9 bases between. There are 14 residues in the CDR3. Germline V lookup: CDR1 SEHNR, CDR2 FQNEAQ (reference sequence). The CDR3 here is CASSLARENTEAFF. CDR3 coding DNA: TGTGCCAGCAGCTTGGCGCGGGAGAACACTGAAGCTTTCTTT.

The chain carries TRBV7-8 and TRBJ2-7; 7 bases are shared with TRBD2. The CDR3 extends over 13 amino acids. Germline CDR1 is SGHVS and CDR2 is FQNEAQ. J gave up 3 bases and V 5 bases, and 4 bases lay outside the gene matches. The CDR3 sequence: CASSEAGLYEQYF. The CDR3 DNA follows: TGTGCCAGCAGCGAAGCGGGACTCTACGAGCAGTACTTC.

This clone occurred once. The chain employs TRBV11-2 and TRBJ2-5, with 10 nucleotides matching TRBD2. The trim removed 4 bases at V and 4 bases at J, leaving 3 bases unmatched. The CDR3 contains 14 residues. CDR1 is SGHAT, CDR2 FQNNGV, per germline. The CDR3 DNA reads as TGTGCCAGCAGCTATACTAGCGGGATAGAGACCCAGTACTTC. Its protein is CASSYTSGIETQYF. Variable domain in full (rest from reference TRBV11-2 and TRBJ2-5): EAGVAQSPRYKIIEKRQSVAFWCNPISGHATLYWYQQILGQGPKLLIQFQNNGVVDDSQLPKDRFSAERLKGVDSTLKIQPAKLEDSAVYLCASSYTSGIETQYFGPGTRLLVL.

The chain's CDR3 is CASSYRAPSDTEAFF. CDR3 DNA: TGTGCCAGCAGCTATCGGGCCCCCTCGGACACTGAAGCTTTCTTT. The genes are TRBV9 and TRBJ1-1; D is uncertain. V was trimmed by 4 bases and J by 3 bases, leaving 16 bases between them. There are 15 residues in the CDR3. Germline V gene lookup returns CDR1 SGDLS and CDR2 YYNGEE.

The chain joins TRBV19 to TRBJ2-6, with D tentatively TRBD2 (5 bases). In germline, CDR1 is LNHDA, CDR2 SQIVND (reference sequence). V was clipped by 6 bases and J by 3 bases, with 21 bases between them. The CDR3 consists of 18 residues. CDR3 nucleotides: TGTGCCAGTAGGGCCACGGGCTCCACTAGAGATGGGGCCAACGTCCTGACTTTC. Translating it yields CASRATGSTRDGANVLTF.

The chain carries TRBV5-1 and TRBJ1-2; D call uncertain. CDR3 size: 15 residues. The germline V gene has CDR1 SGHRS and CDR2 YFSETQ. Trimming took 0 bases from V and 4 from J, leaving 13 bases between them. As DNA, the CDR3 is TGCGCCAGCAGCTTGGCCGTTGGCCAGTCCTATGGCTACACCTTC. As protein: CASSLAVGQSYGYTF.

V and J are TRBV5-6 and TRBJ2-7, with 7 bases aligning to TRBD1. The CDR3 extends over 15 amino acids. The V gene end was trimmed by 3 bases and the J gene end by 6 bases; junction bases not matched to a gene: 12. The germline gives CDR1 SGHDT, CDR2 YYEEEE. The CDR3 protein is CASSSDRRPLGEQYF. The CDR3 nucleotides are TGTGCCAGCAGCTCGGACAGGCGCCCCTTGGGCGAGCAGTACTTC.

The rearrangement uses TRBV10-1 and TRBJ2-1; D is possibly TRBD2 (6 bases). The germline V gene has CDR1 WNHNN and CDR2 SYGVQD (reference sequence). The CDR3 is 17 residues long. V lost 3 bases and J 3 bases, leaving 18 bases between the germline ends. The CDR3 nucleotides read TGCGCCAGCAGTGAATTCGAATGGGAGGCCGACTACAATGAGCAGTTCTTC. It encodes CASSEFEWEADYNEQFF.

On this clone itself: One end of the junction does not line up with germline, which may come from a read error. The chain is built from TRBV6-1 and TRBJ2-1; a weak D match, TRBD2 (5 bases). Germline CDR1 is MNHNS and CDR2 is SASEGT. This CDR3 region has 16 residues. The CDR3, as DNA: TGTGCCAGCAGTCAAGCGGATATTCGCTCCTACAATGAGCAGTTCTTC. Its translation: CASSQADIRSYNEQFF.

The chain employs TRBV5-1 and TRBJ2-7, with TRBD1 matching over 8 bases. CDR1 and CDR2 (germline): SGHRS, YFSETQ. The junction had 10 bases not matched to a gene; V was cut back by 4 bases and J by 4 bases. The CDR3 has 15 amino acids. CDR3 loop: CASSPSRGRGYEQYF. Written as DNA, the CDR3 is TGCGCCAGCAGCCCCTCCAGGGGGCGCGGATACGAGCAGTACTTC.

For the CDR3, the DNA is TGTGCCACCAGCAGACATTCAGACAGGATTGGAAACACCATATATTTT. Its translation: CATSRHSDRIGNTIYF. The rearrangement joins TRBV15 to TRBJ1-3; D may be TRBD1 (6 bases). CDR3 length: 16 residues. Germline values: CDR1 LNHNV, CDR2 YYDKDF (reference sequence). Trimming took off 2 bases at V and 3 bases at J, with 14 bases between the two ends.